Below, 13 T cell receptor beta chains from the same sample are listed, as sequenced in a study of radiotherapy plus CTLA-4 blockade in lung cancer. The method was immunoSEQ multiplex PCR; TCRdb's version includes in-frame clones alone and lacks a portion of them. Seen here are 130,000 or so clones, more than 80% observed once, and the top ten hold about 7%. The source material was peripheral blood, sampled from a patient treated with radiotherapy plus ipilimumab. The receptors here all came from a human donor with non-small cell lung cancer that progressed on radiotherapy plus ipilimumab.

The chain links TRBV23-1 to TRBJ1-5; D is unresolved. Being an ORF, TRBV23-1 has a function that is uncertain. Trimming removed 6 bases at V and 11 bases at J, with 11 bases between. The CDR3 consists of 11 residues. CDR3 in DNA: TGCGCCAGCAGAGGGCTCGGGTCCCAGCATTTT. Translated: CASRGLGSQHF.

This sequence joins TRBV9 and TRBJ2-7; 7 bases map to TRBD1. Per germline, CDR1 SGDLS and CDR2 YYNGEE. There are 14 residues in the CDR3. V lost 3 bases, J lost 3 bases, and 6 bases stayed unmatched. For the CDR3, the DNA is TGTGCCAGCAGCGGGGGACAGTCCGTCTACGAGCAGTACTTC. It encodes CASSGGQSVYEQYF.

V and J are TRBV19 and TRBJ2-1, with D possibly TRBD1 on 6 matching bases. Germline V gene data show CDR1 as LNHDA and CDR2 as SQIVND (reference sequence). The CDR3 spans 15 residues. V was trimmed by 6 bases and J by 3 bases, leaving 15 bases between them. CDR3 region: CASRGAQRGYNEQFF. The CDR3 DNA is TGTGCCAGTAGGGGGGCGCAAAGGGGCTACAATGAGCAGTTCTTC.

This clone was found once. The chain carries TRBV29-1 and TRBJ2-7; 8 nucleotides align to TRBD2. V shed 6 bases, J shed 3 bases, and the junction held 7 bases outside the gene matches. The CDR3 covers 13 residues. Germline lookup yields CDR1 SQVTM and CDR2 ANQGSEA. The CDR3 loop reads CSVGGVTYYEQYF. For the CDR3, the DNA is TGCAGCGTCGGGGGGGTAACCTACTACGAGCAGTACTTC.

This rearrangement joins TRBV5-1 to TRBJ2-1; D not resolved. Trimming took 2 bases from V and 4 from J, leaving 13 bases between them. Germline CDR1 is SGHRS and CDR2 is YFSETQ. This CDR3 is 15 amino acids long. The DNA for the CDR3 is TGCGCCAGCAGCTTCGTCCGGCCCTCGTACAATGAGCAGTTCTTC. Protein product: CASSFVRPSYNEQFF.

V and J are TRBV6-5 and TRBJ2-3; TRBD2 might be the D (5 bases). Trimming removed 2 bases at V and 5 bases at J, with 17 bases between. The CDR3 totals 16 residues. Germline values: CDR1 MNHEY, CDR2 SVGAGI. CDR3 region: CASSYRDPQMGDTQYF. CDR3 sequence (DNA): TGTGCCAGCAGTTACCGGGATCCCCAGATGGGAGATACGCAGTATTTT.

This clone came up a few times. This chain links TRBV7-6 with TRBJ2-1, with 9 bases lining up with TRBD2. The ends lost 5 bases at V and 5 bases at J; junction bases unmatched: 10. The CDR3 covers 16 residues. Germline-derived CDR1 and CDR2 are SGHVS and FNYEAQ. The CDR3 nucleotides are TGTGCCAGCAGCGTACGCGGGAGGGCCTTCGACAATGAGCAGTTCTTC. This translates into CASSVRGRAFDNEQFF.

In regard to this clone: The sample carries other DNA sequences with the same CDR3. This sequence joins TRBV30 and TRBJ2-5; D tentatively fits TRBD1 or TRBD2 (6 bases each). CDR1 and CDR2 (germline): GTSNPN, SVGIG (reference sequence). The CDR3 runs 13 residues. The V gene lost 3 bases and the J gene lost 2 bases, with 10 bases spanning the gap. CDR3 amino acids: CAWRGGGQETQYF. The DNA of the CDR3 is TGTGCCTGGAGGGGGGGCGGGCAAGAGACCCAGTACTTC.

The rearrangement links TRBV6-5 to TRBJ2-1, with 11 nucleotides matching TRBD1. CDR3 length: 14 residues. Germline V CDR1 and CDR2: MNHEY, SVGAGI. Trimming took 5 bases from V and 8 from J; bases not matched to a gene: 5. CDR3 region: CASSEGTGGYEQFF. In nucleotides, the CDR3 is TGTGCCAGCAGTGAGGGGACAGGGGGGTATGAGCAGTTCTTC.

This clone showed up just a few times. V usage is TRBV15 and J usage is TRBJ2-5, with a tentative D call TRBD1 (5 bases). V was pared by 2 bases and J by 2 bases, with 12 bases between. The CDR3 runs 15 residues. Looked up from germline, CDR1 is LNHNV and CDR2 is YYDKDF (reference sequence). The CDR3 sequence: CATSRNDRKQETQYF. In nucleotides, the CDR3 is TGTGCCACCAGCAGAAATGACAGAAAGCAAGAGACCCAGTACTTC.

The rearrangement uses TRBV7-3 and TRBJ2-7; D might be TRBD1 or TRBD2, each matching 5 bases. The CDR3 runs to 14 residues. Germline CDR1 SGHTA, CDR2 FQGTGA. Trimming took 5 bases from V and 0 from J, leaving 11 bases between them. The CDR3 loop is CASSPGRTSYEQYF. The CDR3, as DNA: TGTGCCAGCAGCCCGGGACGAACCTCCTACGAGCAGTACTTC.

The J gene is TRBJ1-5, the V gene TRBV30, with D uncertain. CDR1 GTSNPN and CDR2 SVGIG come from the germline V gene (reference sequence). The CDR3 length is 13 residues. Trimming shortened V by 1 base and J by 4 bases, and 8 bases separated the two germline ends. In DNA form, the CDR3 reads TGTGCCTGGAGTGGGGGTAGAAATCAGCCCCAGCATTTT. Translation: CAWSGGRNQPQHF.

The V gene is TRBV6-6, the J gene TRBJ2-2, with TRBD1 matching 7 bases. The CDR3 is 16 residues long. Germline assignment: CDR1 MNHNY and CDR2 SVGAGI (reference sequence). The V segment lost 2 bases and the J segment 4 bases; nucleotides outside the gene matches: 7. The CDR3 reads CASSYTIAGGTGELFF. The CDR3 nucleotides are TGTGCCAGCAGTTACACGATAGCAGGGGGCACCGGGGAGCTGTTTTTT.